Listed below are T cell receptor beta chains from one sample, sequenced in a study of T cells in Graves' hyperthyroidism and ophthalmopathy. TCRdb processed the multiplex PCR reads anew with MiXCR; each CDR3 protein has one entry. Among approximately 590,000 distinct CDR3 sequences listed, around a sixth were seen once. The sequencing sample was made of blood. The receptor set was obtained from a woman aged 25 to 39 with Graves' hyperthyroidism. The CDR3 runs from the conserved cysteine through the conserved F or W.

V: TRBV6-8
J: TRBJ2-2
CDR3: CASWSGGTGELFF

V: TRBV19
J: TRBJ2-2
CDR3: CASRVMDRLGGELFF

V: TRBV28
J: TRBJ1-2
CDR3: CASRITGGGYTF

V: TRBV12-3/TRBV12-4
J: TRBJ2-3
CDR3: CASSLRISISTDTQYF

V: TRBV19
J: TRBJ2-2
CDR3: CASSILSSGRANTGELFF

V: TRBV5-5
J: TRBJ2-6
CDR3: CASSLKGPPISGANVLTF

V: TRBV12-3/TRBV12-4
J: TRBJ2-1
CDR3: CASSYSRGRNEQFF

V: TRBV20-1
J: TRBJ2-7
CDR3: CSARSGTGGPSYEQYF

V: TRBV27
J: TRBJ2-1
CDR3: CASSLLRSSYNEQFF

V: TRBV3-1
J: TRBJ2-2
CDR3: CASSLGSFNTGELFF

V: TRBV5-6
J: TRBJ2-1
CDR3: CASSPAPAAQYNEQFF

V: TRBV6-5
J: TRBJ1-1
CDR3: CASSPPRQRWNTEAFF

V: TRBV2
J: TRBJ1-4
CDR3: CASSLTGRSYEKLFF

V: TRBV5-8
J: TRBJ2-5
CDR3: CASSLEGPRETQYF

V: TRBV4-1
J: TRBJ1-1
CDR3: CASSQFISAGGFTVNTEAFF

V: TRBV25-1
J: TRBJ2-7
CDR3: CASSERGEDGEQYF

V: TRBV20-1
J: TRBJ2-7
CDR3: CSASPVVVSEQYF

V: TRBV7-6
J: TRBJ2-7
CDR3: CASSSAAGSGGGPYEQYF

V: TRBV28
J: TRBJ2-6
CDR3: CASSLNRVGVSGANVLTF

V: TRBV5-4
J: TRBJ2-3
CDR3: CASSLVGQGADTQYF

V: TRBV2
J: TRBJ2-5
CDR3: CASSVWAGGQETQYF

V: TRBV2
J: TRBJ1-1
CDR3: CAHFRQPNTEAFF

V: TRBV5-1
J: TRBJ2-7
CDR3: CASSLAAGTGIYEQYF

V: TRBV6-1
J: TRBJ2-1
CDR3: CASSEMASSYNEQFF

V: TRBV3-1
J: TRBJ2-7
CDR3: CASSHQLAGILEQYF

V: TRBV7-9
J: TRBJ1-2
CDR3: CASSPGQGNYTF

V: TRBV30
J: TRBJ2-7
CDR3: CAWSNAREQYF

V: TRBV6-1
J: TRBJ2-3
CDR3: CASSQGLEGEWDTDTQYF

V: TRBV6-1
J: TRBJ2-3
CDR3: CASSPDTPVVGSGTQYF

V: TRBV30
J: TRBJ1-1
CDR3: CAWSRGEGKNTEAFF

V: TRBV15
J: TRBJ2-3
CDR3: CATSQPLLPGQSTDTQYF

V: TRBV2
J: TRBJ2-3
CDR3: CASSGGTQYF

V: TRBV12-3/TRBV12-4
J: TRBJ2-1
CDR3: CASSLGSGSFNEQFF

V: TRBV7-2
J: TRBJ2-3
CDR3: CASSPVAWADTQYF

V: TRBV7-2
J: TRBJ2-3
CDR3: CASSLVGTSLDTQYF

V: TRBV6-1
J: TRBJ1-5
CDR3: CASSPPTSWYQPQHF

V: TRBV19
J: TRBJ2-2
CDR3: CASRPLAGGTGELFF

V: TRBV6-1
J: TRBJ1-5
CDR3: CASSEGGGQIHQPQHF

V: TRBV29-1
J: TRBJ2-7
CDR3: CSVVTATGGTYEQYF

V: TRBV10-3
J: TRBJ1-2
CDR3: CAISVQGGLDYGYTF

V: TRBV11-3
J: TRBJ2-1
CDR3: CASSFGGGTGSVHEQFF

V: TRBV20-1
J: TRBJ2-7
CDR3: CSAGTSGKSSYEQYF

V: TRBV3-1
J: TRBJ2-2
CDR3: CASSQKISGAVFPGELFF

V: TRBV5-1
J: TRBJ2-7
CDR3: CASSSSLAGGDKQYF

V: TRBV7-2
J: TRBJ2-7
CDR3: CASSKNRAPYEQYF

V: TRBV18
J: TRBJ1-5
CDR3: CASSPQGSQPQHF

V: TRBV20-1
J: TRBJ1-4
CDR3: CSAHGPGTGWSAEKLFF

V: TRBV20-1
J: TRBJ2-3
CDR3: CSAATKGGYSTDTQYF

V: TRBV28
J: TRBJ2-7
CDR3: CASRLAGVQYF

V: TRBV3-1
J: TRBJ2-2
CDR3: CASSQEAGANTGELFF

V: TRBV27
J: TRBJ2-2
CDR3: CASSLPGQLNTGELFF

V: TRBV5-1
J: TRBJ2-7
CDR3: CASSLSGQGAYEQYF

V: TRBV6-5
J: TRBJ2-7
CDR3: CASSYGDRGTYEQYF

V: TRBV6-5
J: TRBJ2-5
CDR3: CASSYSSPGQGRIFQETQYF

V: TRBV7-2
J: TRBJ1-2
CDR3: CAMSGTYSGGYGYTF

V: TRBV20-1
J: TRBJ2-7
CDR3: CSARDALAAYEQYF

V: TRBV7-2
J: TRBJ1-2
CDR3: CASSFSTAGYGYTF